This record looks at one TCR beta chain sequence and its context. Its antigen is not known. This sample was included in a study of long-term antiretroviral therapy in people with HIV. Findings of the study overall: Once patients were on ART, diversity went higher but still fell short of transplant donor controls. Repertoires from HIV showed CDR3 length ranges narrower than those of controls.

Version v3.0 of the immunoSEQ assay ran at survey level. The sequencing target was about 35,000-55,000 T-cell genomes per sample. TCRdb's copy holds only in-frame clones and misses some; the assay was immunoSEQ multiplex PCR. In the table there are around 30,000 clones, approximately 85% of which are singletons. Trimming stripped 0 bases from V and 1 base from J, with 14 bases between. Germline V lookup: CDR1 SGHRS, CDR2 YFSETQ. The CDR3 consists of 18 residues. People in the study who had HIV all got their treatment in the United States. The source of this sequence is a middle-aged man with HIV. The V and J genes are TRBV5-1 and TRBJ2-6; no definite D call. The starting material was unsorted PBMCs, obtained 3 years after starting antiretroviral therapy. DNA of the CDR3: TGCGCCAGCAGCTTGGCCGCACCTTACCTTTCTGGGGCCAACGTCCTGACTTTC. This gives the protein CASSLAAPYLSGANVLTF.